This T cell receptor beta chain was captured in a study of T cell changes during pregnancy in multiple sclerosis. Clones were sequenced by immunoSEQ multiplex PCR, and TCRdb holds only the in-frame ones, with some missing. The sample contains roughly 93,000 clones, around 93% of which appear only once. As to this clone: A read error may account for a junction end that differs from germline.

The germline CDR1 and CDR2 sequences are MRHNA and SNTAGT. The CDR3 contains 18 residues. The sequencing used peripheral blood, collected before pregnancy. The rearrangement links TRBV6-4 to TRBJ1-1; 12 bases map to TRBD1. The origin of this receptor is a female donor with multiple sclerosis, enrolled in a pregnancy study. In DNA, the CDR3 is TGTGCCAGCAGTGCGACCGGGACAGGGGGCTTTTTGAACCCTGAAGCTTTCTTT. This codes for CASSATGTGGFLNPEAFF.